These T cell receptor beta chains were read from a single sample in a study of cytomegalovirus exposure and HLA in healthy donors. Method: immunoSEQ multiplex PCR; TCRdb's copy keeps in-frame clones and lacks some. Found here are some 90,000 clones, less than 85% of them singletons; the top ten hold roughly 5%. Sequencing was done on a sample of PBMCs. The receptors were gathered from a man in his thirties or forties in good health and CMV-seropositive. Both conserved end residues are part of each CDR3. Each record gives: D gene, CDR3 length, clone size, J gene, V gene, CDR3 protein, CDR3 DNA. The D gene is left open where the match is weak. For some rows the clone size is stated as once, few or many, or as a class when expanded; others skip it.

.	13	.	TRBJ1-1	TRBV7-2	CASSLATGGKAFF	TGTGCCAGCAGCTTAGCAACAGGCGGGAAAGCTTTCTTT
TRBD1	15	.	TRBJ2-1	TRBV13	CASSIGQGRYNEQFF	TGTGCCAGCAGCATAGGACAGGGGCGCTACAATGAGCAGTTCTTC
.	17	.	TRBJ1-1	TRBV5-6	CASSSLLQGPMNTEAFF	TGTGCCAGCAGCTCCCTTTTACAGGGCCCGATGAACACTGAAGCTTTCTTT
.	14	once	TRBJ2-1	TRBV4-1	CASRPLAMGNEQFF	TGCGCCAGCAGGCCCCTAGCGATGGGTAATGAGCAGTTCTTC
.	16	.	TRBJ1-1	TRBV9	CASSVAWAAGGTEAFF	TGTGCCAGCAGCGTAGCTTGGGCCGCCGGGGGCACTGAAGCTTTCTTT
TRBD1	18	few	TRBJ1-3	TRBV5-5	CASSSGTGRAGSGNTIYF	TGTGCCAGCAGTTCCGGGACAGGGCGCGCGGGCTCTGGAAACACCATATATTTT
.	12	.	TRBJ2-2	TRBV28	CASSFRAGELFF	TGTGCCAGCAGTTTCAGGGCCGGGGAGCTGTTTTTT
.	14	.	TRBJ1-4	TRBV28	CASSPPREGEKLFF	TGTGCCAGCAGTCCCCCCAGGGAGGGTGAAAAACTGTTTTTT
TRBD1	15	few	TRBJ2-1	TRBV27	CASSDRDRDRSEQFF	TGTGCCAGCAGTGACCGGGACAGGGATCGGAGTGAGCAGTTCTTC
.	14	.	TRBJ2-7	TRBV6-1	CASSEEGSSYEQYF	TGTGCCAGCAGTGAAGAGGGGTCCTCCTACGAGCAGTACTTC
.	14	.	TRBJ1-2	TRBV28	CASRVPSANYGYTF	TGTGCCAGCAGGGTGCCGTCAGCTAACTATGGCTACACCTTC
TRBD1	14	.	TRBJ2-7	TRBV9	CASTRDRGPYEQYF	TGTGCCAGCACCAGAGACAGGGGGCCCTACGAGCAGTACTTC
TRBD2	15	.	TRBJ2-1	TRBV28	CASSLGGSRRHEQFF	TGTGCCAGCAGTTTAGGCGGGAGTAGGCGCCATGAGCAGTTCTTC
TRBD2	15	.	TRBJ2-3	TRBV29-1	CSVEGLAVNTDTQYF	TGCAGCGTTGAAGGACTAGCGGTGAACACAGATACGCAGTATTTT
.	11	.	TRBJ1-1	TRBV2	CASSRRGSAFF	TGTGCCAGCAGCCGGAGGGGCTCGGCTTTCTTT
.	15	.	TRBJ1-2	TRBV6-6	CASSGQPNTNYGYTF	TGTGCCAGCAGCGGACAGCCCAATACTAACTATGGCTACACCTTC
.	13	.	TRBJ1-5	TRBV4-3	CASSQVHNQPQHF	TGCGCCAGCAGCCAAGTACACAATCAGCCCCAGCATTTT
TRBD2	14	.	TRBJ2-5	TRBV2	CASSDQRGVETQYF	TGTGCCAGCAGTGACCAGCGGGGAGTAGAGACCCAGTACTTC
.	12	.	TRBJ1-5	TRBV28	CASSVINQPQHF	TGTGCCAGCAGCGTAATTAATCAGCCCCAGCATTTT
.	14	.	TRBJ1-3	TRBV7-2	CASSVQRSGNTIYF	TGTGCCAGCAGCGTGCAGCGCTCTGGAAACACCATATATTTT
.	14	.	TRBJ1-2	TRBV5-6	CASSSGSRGYGYTF	TGTGCCAGCAGCTCCGGGTCTCGAGGGTATGGCTACACCTTC
TRBD1	15	.	TRBJ1-2	TRBV6-5	CASSGLTQGGYGYTF	TGTGCCAGCAGTGGCCTGACACAGGGGGGCTATGGCTACACCTTC
TRBD2	16	.	TRBJ2-5	TRBV29-1	CSVEDLSGRATETQYF	TGCAGCGTTGAAGATCTGAGCGGGAGGGCCACGGAGACCCAGTACTTC
TRBD1	13	.	TRBJ2-3	TRBV30	CAWRRQGVDTQYF	TGTGCCTGGAGGCGACAGGGTGTAGATACGCAGTATTTT
.	12	few	TRBJ2-4	TRBV6-5	CASGESRNIQYF	TGTGCCAGCGGGGAGTCGAGAAACATTCAGTACTTC
TRBD1	16	once	TRBJ1-1	TRBV19	CASSMDGTGKLAEAFF	TGTGCCAGTAGTATGGATGGGACAGGTAAGCTCGCTGAAGCTTTCTTT
.	11	few	TRBJ1-1	TRBV27	CASIRSFEAFF	TGTGCCAGCATACGGTCCTTTGAAGCTTTCTTT
TRBD2	14	.	TRBJ2-7	TRBV28	CASRTAGGPGEQYF	TGTGCCAGCCGAACAGCGGGAGGGCCGGGCGAGCAGTACTTC
.	13	few	TRBJ2-2	TRBV5-6	CASSLWGAGELFF	TGTGCCAGCAGCTTGTGGGGGGCCGGGGAGCTGTTTTTT
.	15	.	TRBJ1-1	TRBV9	CASSVGASSNTEAFF	TGTGCCAGCAGCGTAGGTGCCAGTTCGAACACTGAAGCTTTCTTT
TRBD1	15	.	TRBJ2-7	TRBV28	CASSLSGTGSYEQYF	TGTGCCAGCAGTTTATCGGGGACAGGATCATACGAGCAGTACTTC
.	17	.	TRBJ2-6	TRBV10-3	CATLQSGRDSGANVLTF	TGTGCCACTCTCCAGTCAGGACGGGACTCTGGGGCCAACGTCCTGACTTTC
.	14	.	TRBJ2-5	TRBV5-4	CASSLGSARETQYF	TGTGCCAGCAGCTTGGGCTCCGCGCGTGAAACCCAGTACTTC
.	15	.	TRBJ2-5	TRBV5-6	CASSTGGPTKETQYF	TGTGCCAGCAGCACCGGAGGTCCGACTAAAGAGACCCAGTACTTC
TRBD2	14	.	TRBJ2-2	TRBV29-1	CSVEDRGDTGELFF	TGCAGCGTTGAAGATCGGGGGGACACCGGGGAGCTGTTTTTT
.	14	.	TRBJ1-3	TRBV5-6	CASSGYRDGNTIYF	TGTGCCAGCAGCGGATACAGGGATGGAAACACCATATATTTT
TRBD1	16	.	TRBJ1-4	TRBV7-8	CASSPRTGGFSRELFF	TGTGCCAGCAGCCCTAGGACAGGGGGATTCTCCAGGGAACTGTTTTTT
.	14	.	TRBJ2-2	TRBV9	CASSRRGGTGELFF	TGTGCCAGCAGCCGGAGGGGAGGCACCGGGGAGCTGTTTTTT
TRBD1	15	.	TRBJ1-2	TRBV2	CASSQTGPLSSGYTF	TGTGCCAGCAGTCAGACAGGGCCACTCAGTTCTGGCTACACCTTC
TRBD1	15	once	TRBJ2-4	TRBV6-6	CASRRGQGKLNIQYF	TGTGCCAGCAGACGCGGACAGGGGAAACTAAACATTCAGTACTTC
TRBD2	16	.	TRBJ2-5	TRBV7-8	CASSWEGTSPGWPQYF	TGTGCCAGCAGCTGGGAGGGGACTAGCCCTGGCTGGCCCCAGTACTTC
TRBD1	14	.	TRBJ1-1	TRBV6-5	CASTKTGGNTEAFF	TGTGCCAGCACGAAGACAGGGGGGAACACTGAAGCTTTCTTT
TRBD1	15	.	TRBJ1-1	TRBV9	CASSPLRGQGTEAFF	TGTGCCAGCAGCCCCCTGAGGGGACAGGGCACTGAAGCTTTCTTT
TRBD2	15	once	TRBJ2-1	TRBV5-1	CASSLAGTTDNEQFF	TGCGCCAGCAGCTTGGCCGGGACTACCGACAATGAGCAGTTCTTC
TRBD1	14	few	TRBJ1-2	TRBV9	CASSQPGTGYGYTF	TGTGCCAGCAGCCAACCCGGGACAGGCTATGGCTACACCTTC
TRBD1	14	.	TRBJ1-3	TRBV28	CASSSGQGTDTIYF	TGTGCCAGCAGTTCGGGACAGGGGACGGACACCATATATTTT
TRBD1	15	.	TRBJ1-1	TRBV2	CASRTTGGSYTEAFF	TGTGCCAGCAGAACTACAGGGGGGAGTTACACTGAAGCTTTCTTT
TRBD1	13	few	TRBJ1-4	TRBV28	CATTGDRGEKLFF	TGTGCCACCACGGGGGACAGGGGTGAAAAACTGTTTTTT
TRBD1	12	.	TRBJ1-2	TRBV14	CASSEDRGPSDF	TGTGCCAGCAGCGAGGACAGGGGCCCATCTGACTTC
.	16	.	TRBJ2-6	TRBV19	CASSNPGGPGANVLTF	TGTGCCAGTAGTAACCCAGGGGGGCCCGGGGCCAACGTCCTGACTTTC
.	16	once	TRBJ2-7	TRBV11-2	CASSLAWGRETYEQYF	TGTGCCAGCAGCTTAGCTTGGGGCAGGGAAACCTACGAGCAGTACTTC
.	13	.	TRBJ2-2	TRBV5-1	CASSPGFTGELFF	TGCGCCAGCAGCCCCGGGTTCACCGGGGAGCTGTTTTTT